This T cell receptor (beta chain) stems from a study of blood T cell repertoires in COVID-19. The ends lost 6 bases at V and 1 base at J; junction bases unmatched: 8. The CDR3 runs 16 residues. CDR1 is MDHEN and CDR2 is SYDVKM in the germline V gene. TCRdb keeps only in-frame clones here, not all; method: immunoSEQ multiplex PCR. The sample consists of roughly 230,000 clones, 80% to 90% of them appearing once. This clonotype was obtained from a man aged 40-55 years with acute or convalescent COVID-19. Sequencing input: peripheral blood. J is TRBJ2-2 and V is TRBV28; TRBD2 aligns across 7 bases. The CDR3 nucleotides read TGTGCCAGCAGCAGCCGGGGCGGGGGGAACACCGGGGAGCTGTTTTTT. It codes for CASSSRGGGNTGELFF.